These 16 T cell receptor beta chains originate from one sample sequenced in a study of cytomegalovirus exposure and HLA in healthy donors. The protocol was immunoSEQ multiplex PCR, while the TCRdb copy is restricted to in-frame clones and leaves out a portion. Of about 240,000 clones listed, around nine tenths are singletons. Sequencing was performed on PBMCs. Source of these receptors: a man between 18 and 35 years old in good health and CMV-seronegative.

The chain uses TRBV4-3 and TRBJ2-7; D might be TRBD2 (5 bases). Trimming shortened V by 0 bases and J by 3 bases, and 9 bases separated the two germline ends. The CDR3 has 14 amino acids. Germline V CDR1 and CDR2: LGHNA, YSLEER. CDR3 in amino acids: CASSQENGGYEQYF. CDR3 bases: TGCGCCAGCAGCCAAGAGAACGGAGGCTACGAGCAGTACTTC.

This sequence joins TRBV6-5 and TRBJ2-3; D call uncertain. Trimming left V 4 bases short and J 8 bases short, with 7 bases between. The CDR3 loop spans 11 amino acids. In germline, CDR1 is MNHEY, CDR2 SVGAGI. CDR3: CASSSTRTQYF. CDR3 bases: TGTGCCAGCAGTTCGACTCGTACGCAGTATTTT.

This chain links TRBV18 with TRBJ2-3; 9 nucleotides line up with TRBD2. Germline V CDR1 and CDR2: KGHSH, LQKENI. Trimming cost V 8 bases and J 2 bases; bases outside gene matches: 8. The CDR3 sequence is 15 residues long. CDR3 DNA: TGTGCCAGCCTTCCTAGCGGGACCCCCACAGATACGCAGTATTTT. This sequence encodes CASLPSGTPTDTQYF.

The chain joins TRBV11-2 to TRBJ2-7; 7 bases fit TRBD1. The trim removed 4 bases at V and 1 base at J, leaving 10 bases unmatched. CDR1 SGHAT and CDR2 FQNNGV come from the germline V gene. The CDR3 loop spans 16 amino acids. CDR3 coding DNA: TGTGCCAGCAGCTCGCGAAACGGGACAGTATCCTACGAGCAGTACTTC. Amino acid sequence: CASSSRNGTVSYEQYF.

This chain links TRBV2 with TRBJ1-4; D gene unclear. Trimming took off 7 bases at V and 7 bases at J, with 10 bases between the two ends. Per germline, CDR1 SNHLY and CDR2 FYNNEI. The CDR3 has 12 residues. The CDR3 DNA sequence: TGTGCCAGCACCCAGCGGGGTGAAAAACTGTTTTTT. Encoded protein: CASTQRGEKLFF. Full variable domain (outside the CDR3, taken from reference TRBV2 and TRBJ1-4): EPEVTQTPSHQVTQMGQEVILRCVPISNHLYFYWYRQILGQKVEFLVSFYNNEISEKSEIFDDQFSVERPDGSNFTLKIRSTKLEDSAMYFCASTQRGEKLFFGSGTQLSVL.

The chain has TRBV2 and TRBJ2-1; 9 bases are shared with TRBD1. Losses at the gene ends were 8 bases for V and 9 bases for J; bases not matched to a gene: 11. This CDR3 has 14 amino acids. From germline, CDR1 is SNHLY and CDR2 FYNNEI. The CDR3 DNA sequence: TGTGCCAGCTTACAGGGACAGGGTTGGACTGAGCAGTTCTTC. Translation: CASLQGQGWTEQFF.

The chain employs TRBV7-2 and TRBJ2-5, with 9 bases fitting TRBD2. CDR1 and CDR2 from the germline V gene are SGHTA and FQGNSA. The CDR3 has 15 residues. V lost 3 bases and J lost 5; bases outside the gene matches: 7. The DNA of the CDR3 is TGTGCCAGCAGCTTGCAGCGGGGGGAAGGGGAGACCCAGTACTTC. It specifies CASSLQRGEGETQYF. The whole variable domain, remainder taken from reference TRBV7-2 and TRBJ2-5, is GAGVSQSPSNKVTEKGKDVELRCDPISGHTALYWYRQSLGQGLEFLIYFQGNSAPDKSGLPSDRFSAERTGGSVSTLTIQRTQQEDSAVYLCASSLQRGEGETQYFGPGTRLLVL.

The chain joins TRBV18 to TRBJ2-7; a weak D match, TRBD1 (6 bases). The V end was cut by 3 bases, the J end by 3 bases, with 6 bases between. Germline CDR1 KGHSH, CDR2 LQKENI. The length of the CDR3 is 12 residues. This chain's CDR3 is CASSPDSYEQYF. In DNA form, the CDR3 reads TGTGCCAGCTCACCGGACAGCTACGAGCAGTACTTC.

The chain recombines TRBV5-6 with TRBJ1-4, with a weak D call TRBD1 (5 bases). The V gene lost 3 bases and the J gene lost 7 bases, with 13 bases spanning the gap. CDR1 and CDR2 from the germline V gene are SGHDT and YYEEEE. This CDR3 has 14 residues. CDR3 nucleotides: TGTGCCAGCAGCTCGGGACTGGCCAGTGAAAAACTGTTTTTT. This encodes CASSSGLASEKLFF.

The V and J genes are TRBV28 and TRBJ2-7; tentative D call: TRBD1 (6 bases). The CDR3 is 13 amino acids. Trimming removed 1 base from V and 5 bases from J, with 9 bases in between. CDR1 is MDHEN, CDR2 SYDVKM, per germline. The CDR3 coding sequence is TGTGCCAGCAGTTTATACAGGGTCGACGAGCAGTACTTC. Translating gives CASSLYRVDEQYF.

The chain uses TRBV27 and TRBJ2-7, with 10 bases that match TRBD2. V lost 4 bases to trimming and J lost 0 bases; unmatched junction nucleotides: 9. Germline CDR1 is MNHEY and CDR2 is SMNVEV (reference sequence). This CDR3 has 17 residues. CDR3 region: CASSSLSGGPSSYEQYF. The CDR3 coding sequence is TGTGCCAGCAGTTCTCTTAGCGGGGGGCCGAGCTCCTACGAGCAGTACTTC.

The J gene is TRBJ1-5, the V gene TRBV4-1; 8 bases agree with TRBD1. After removal of 0 bases from V and 6 bases from J, the junction contained 4 bases not matched to a gene. This CDR3 contains 15 residues. The V gene's germline CDR1 is MGHRA and CDR2 YSYEKL. Here the CDR3 DNA reads TGCGCCAGCAGCCAAGATCGGACAGGGAGTCAGCCCCAGCATTTT. Translated: CASSQDRTGSQPQHF.

This chain joins TRBV19 and TRBJ2-5; D unclear. The germline V gene encodes CDR1 LNHDA and CDR2 SQIVND (reference sequence). The CDR3 length is 14 residues. Between the trimmed V and J ends, which lost 3 bases and 0 bases, there was a span of 8 bases. CDR3 nucleotides: TGTGCCAGTAGTATTCGACACAACCAAGAGACCCAGTACTTC. Its protein product is CASSIRHNQETQYF.

The chain couples TRBV13 to TRBJ2-7; 12 nucleotides line up with TRBD2. CDR1 is PRHDT and CDR2 is FYEKMQ in the germline V gene (reference sequence). The CDR3 extends over 18 amino acids. The ends lost 6 bases at V and 3 bases at J; junction bases unmatched: 15. CDR3 amino acids: CASSATVTSGSSLYEQYF. DNA for the CDR3: TGTGCCAGCAGTGCAACCGTGACTAGCGGGAGTTCCCTCTACGAGCAGTACTTC.

The chain carries TRBV28 and TRBJ2-7; 14 nucleotides agree with TRBD2. The CDR3 covers 16 residues. The germline gives CDR1 MDHEN, CDR2 SYDVKM. The V gene end was trimmed by 6 bases and the J gene end by 2 bases; junction bases not matched to a gene: 6. CDR3 loop: CASRRTSGGIPYEQYF. CDR3 bases: TGTGCCAGCAGAAGGACTAGCGGGGGGATCCCCTACGAGCAGTACTTC.

This chain links TRBV2 with TRBJ2-7, with D possibly matching TRBD1 (6 bases). Germline V gives CDR1 SNHLY, CDR2 FYNNEI. The CDR3 length is 16 residues. V lost 6 bases, J lost 4 bases, and 22 bases lay in between. CDR3 sequence (DNA): TGTGCCAGCAGCGAGACAACCGGACAGTCACATTACGAGCAGTACTTC. Protein sequence: CASSETTGQSHYEQYF.